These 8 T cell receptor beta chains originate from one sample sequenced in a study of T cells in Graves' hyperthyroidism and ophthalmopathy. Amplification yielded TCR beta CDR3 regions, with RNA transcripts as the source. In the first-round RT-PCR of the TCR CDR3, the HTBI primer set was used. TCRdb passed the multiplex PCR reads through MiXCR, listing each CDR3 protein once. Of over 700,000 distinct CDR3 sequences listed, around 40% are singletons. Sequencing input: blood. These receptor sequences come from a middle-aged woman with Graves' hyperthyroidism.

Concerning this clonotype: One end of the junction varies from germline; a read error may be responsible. The CDR3 sequence is CNVEPGPSNYIYTF. Here the CDR3 DNA reads TGCAACGTTGAACCAGGGCCCTCTAACTATATCTACACCTTC. The V gene is TRBV29-1, the J gene TRBJ1-2, with D perhaps matching TRBD1 (5 bases). The CDR3 covers 14 residues. Germline CDR1 is SQVTM and CDR2 is ANQGSEA.

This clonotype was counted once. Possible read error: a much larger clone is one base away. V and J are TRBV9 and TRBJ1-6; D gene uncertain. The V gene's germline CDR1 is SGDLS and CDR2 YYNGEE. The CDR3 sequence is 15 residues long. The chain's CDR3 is CAGSAPGAYNSPLHF. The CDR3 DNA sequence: TGTGCCGGCAGCGCCCCAGGAGCCTATAATTCACCCCTCCACTTT.

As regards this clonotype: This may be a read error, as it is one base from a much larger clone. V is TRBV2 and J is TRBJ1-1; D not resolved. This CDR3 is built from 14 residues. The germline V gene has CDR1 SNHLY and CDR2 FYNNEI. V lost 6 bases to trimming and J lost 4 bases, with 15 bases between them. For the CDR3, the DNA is TGTGCCAGCAGCATCGGGGAAATAAGCACTGAAGCTTTCTTT. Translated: CASSIGEISTEAFF.

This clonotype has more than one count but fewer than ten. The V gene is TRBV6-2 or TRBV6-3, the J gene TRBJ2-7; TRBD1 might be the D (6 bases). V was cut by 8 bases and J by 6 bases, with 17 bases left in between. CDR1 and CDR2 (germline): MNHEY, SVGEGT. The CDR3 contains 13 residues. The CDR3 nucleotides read TGTGCCAGCCAGGACAGCACCGTGGTCGAGCAGTACTTC. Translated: CASQDSTVVEQYF.

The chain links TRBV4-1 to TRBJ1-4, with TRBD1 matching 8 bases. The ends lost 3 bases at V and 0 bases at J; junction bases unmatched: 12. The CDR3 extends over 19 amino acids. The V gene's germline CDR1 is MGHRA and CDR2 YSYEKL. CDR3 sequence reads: CASSQGDGTGFATNEKLFF. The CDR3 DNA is TGCGCCAGCAGCCAGGGTGATGGGACAGGATTTGCAACTAATGAAAAACTGTTTTTT.

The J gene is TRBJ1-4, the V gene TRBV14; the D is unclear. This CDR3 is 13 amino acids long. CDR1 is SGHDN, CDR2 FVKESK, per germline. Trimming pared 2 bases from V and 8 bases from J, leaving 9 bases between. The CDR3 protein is CASSQFDGEKLFF. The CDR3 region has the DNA TGTGCCAGCAGCCAATTCGATGGAGAAAAACTGTTTTTT.

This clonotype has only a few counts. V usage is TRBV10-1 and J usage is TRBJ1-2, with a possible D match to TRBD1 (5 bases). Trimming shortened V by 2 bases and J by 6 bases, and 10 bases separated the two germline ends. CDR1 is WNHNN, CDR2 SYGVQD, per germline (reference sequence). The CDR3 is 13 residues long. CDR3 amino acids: CASSEAIGDGYTF. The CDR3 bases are TGCGCCAGCAGTGAGGCAATAGGGGATGGCTACACCTTC.

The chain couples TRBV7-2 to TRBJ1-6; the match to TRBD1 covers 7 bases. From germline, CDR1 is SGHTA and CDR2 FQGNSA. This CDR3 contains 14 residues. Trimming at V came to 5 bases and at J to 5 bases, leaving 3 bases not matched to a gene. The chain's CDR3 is CASSLTGHNSPLHF. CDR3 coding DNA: TGTGCCAGCAGCCTGACAGGGCATAATTCACCCCTCCACTTT.